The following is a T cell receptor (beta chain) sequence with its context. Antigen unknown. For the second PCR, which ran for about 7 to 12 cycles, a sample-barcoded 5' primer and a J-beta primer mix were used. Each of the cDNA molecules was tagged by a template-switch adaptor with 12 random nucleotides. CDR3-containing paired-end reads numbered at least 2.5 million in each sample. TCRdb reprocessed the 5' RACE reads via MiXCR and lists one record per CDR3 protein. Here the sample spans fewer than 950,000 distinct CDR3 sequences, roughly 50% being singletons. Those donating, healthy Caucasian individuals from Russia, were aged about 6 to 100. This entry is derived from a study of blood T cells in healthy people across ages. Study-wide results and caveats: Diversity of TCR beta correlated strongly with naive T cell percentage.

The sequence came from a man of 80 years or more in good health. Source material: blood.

The CDR3 is CASSQDRTGLWETQYF. The DNA for the CDR3 is TGTGCCAGCAGCCAAGATCGCACAGGGCTTTGGGAGACCCAGTACTTC. This sequence joins TRBV3-1 and TRBJ2-5, with a weak D call TRBD1 (6 bases). Germline V gives CDR1 LGHDT, CDR2 YNNKEL (reference sequence). The CDR3 length is 16 residues. V was trimmed by 0 bases and J by 5 bases, leaving 16 bases between them.